The entry below describes one TCR beta chain. The CDR3 consists of 14 residues. V was pared by 4 bases and J by 1 base, with 10 bases between. Per the germline V gene, CDR1 is LGHNA and CDR2 is YSLEER. The data belong to a study of CD8+ T cells in alopecia areata. Study-wide context: Tofacitinib exposure lasted 6 to 18 months, followed by 6 months off drug.

Described treatment: oral pan-JAK inhibitor, 5-10 mg twice daily. Peripheral blood, together with lesional scalp punch biopsies, was collected from alopecia areata patients. Extracted from the samples, RNA was reverse transcribed into cDNA to serve as the sequencing template. Profiling relied on immunoSEQ multiplex PCR, and the TCRdb table lists in-frame clones only, not all of them. The sample consists of around 180,000 clones, roughly 60% of them appearing once. This TCR derives from a human donor with alopecia areata. This specimen consisted of CD4+ T cells sorted from blood, obtained at week 24, from a patient treated with tofacitinib. The chain uses TRBV4-3 and TRBJ1-1; D not resolved. The CDR3 reads CASSLEAGNTEAFF. The CDR3 nucleotides are TGCGCCAGCAGCCTTGAGGCGGGGAACACTGAAGCTTTCTTT.